These T cell receptor beta chains were read from a single sample in a study of Graves' ophthalmopathy and Graves' hyperthyroidism. TCRdb passed the multiplex PCR reads through MiXCR, listing each CDR3 protein once. The sample carries almost 750,000 distinct CDR3 sequences, about 44% recorded once. The specimen sequenced was peripheral blood. The receptors were gathered from an adult man with Graves' ophthalmopathy. CDR3s include the opening cysteine and the closing phenylalanine or tryptophan. A clone size is listed for some rows: how often the clone was seen (once, few, many), or a class if it is expanded.

few | TRBV12-3/TRBV12-4 | CASSLQTSNSPLHF
. | TRBV2 | CASSVSGVSGYTF
many | TRBV10-3 | CASTRQAGSGNTIYF
many | TRBV7-9 | CASSTTENSPLHF
. | TRBV7-3 | CASSFNSGRSGRGYTF
few | TRBV7-2 | CASSLRQGARAFF
. | TRBV20-1 | CSSHPQGTEAFF
. | TRBV19 | CASSKLQGDTEAFF
. | TRBV9 | CASSVGASGGYEHF
. | TRBV10-3 | CAITPTGTGNTEAFF
few | TRBV6-5 | CASSTRQGAAEAFF
. | TRBV25-1 | CASSQDLKRGQETQYF
. | TRBV7-3 | CASSLEAVSTGELFF
. | TRBV12-3/TRBV12-4 | CASSYPGAETQYF
many | TRBV7-8 | CASSTGRGYGYTF
many | TRBV7-9 | CASSTSGGNIYGYTF